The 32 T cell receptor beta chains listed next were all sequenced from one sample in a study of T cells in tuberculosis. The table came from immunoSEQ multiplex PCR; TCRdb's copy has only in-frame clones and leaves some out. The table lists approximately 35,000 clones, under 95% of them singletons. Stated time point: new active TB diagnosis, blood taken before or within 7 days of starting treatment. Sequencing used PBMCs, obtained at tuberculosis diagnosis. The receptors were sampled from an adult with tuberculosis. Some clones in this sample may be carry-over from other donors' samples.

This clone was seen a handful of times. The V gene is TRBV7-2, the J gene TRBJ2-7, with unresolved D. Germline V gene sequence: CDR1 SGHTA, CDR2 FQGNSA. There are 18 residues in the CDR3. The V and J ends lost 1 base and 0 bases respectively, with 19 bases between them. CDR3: CASSLERSSGSFSYEQYF. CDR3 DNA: TGTGCCAGCAGCTTAGAAAGGAGCTCGGGTTCTTTCTCCTACGAGCAGTACTTC.

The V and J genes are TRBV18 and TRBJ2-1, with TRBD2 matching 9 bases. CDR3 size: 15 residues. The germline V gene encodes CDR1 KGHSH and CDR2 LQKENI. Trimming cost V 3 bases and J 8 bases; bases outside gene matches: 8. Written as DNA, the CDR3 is TGTGCCAGCTCACCCTCAAGCGGGGGGCAGTATGAGCAGTTCTTC. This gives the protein CASSPSSGGQYEQFF.

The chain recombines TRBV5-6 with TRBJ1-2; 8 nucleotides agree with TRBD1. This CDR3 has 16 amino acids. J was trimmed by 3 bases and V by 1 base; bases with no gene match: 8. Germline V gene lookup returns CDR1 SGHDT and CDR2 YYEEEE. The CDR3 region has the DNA TGTGCCAGCAGCTTGAGGACAGGGACGGCTTACTATGGCTACACCTTC. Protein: CASSLRTGTAYYGYTF.

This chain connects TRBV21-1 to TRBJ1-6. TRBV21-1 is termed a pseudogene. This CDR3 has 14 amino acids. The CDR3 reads CASSPPGHDSPLHF. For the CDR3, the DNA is TGTGCCAGCAGCCCCCCCGGTCACGATTCACCCCTCCACTTT.

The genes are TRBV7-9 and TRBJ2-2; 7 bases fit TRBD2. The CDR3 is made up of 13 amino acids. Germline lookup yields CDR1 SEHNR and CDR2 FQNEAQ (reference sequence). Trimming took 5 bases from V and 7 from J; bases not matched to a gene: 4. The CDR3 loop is CASSPGRGGELFF. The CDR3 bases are TGTGCCAGCAGCCCAGGGAGGGGCGGGGAGCTGTTTTTT.

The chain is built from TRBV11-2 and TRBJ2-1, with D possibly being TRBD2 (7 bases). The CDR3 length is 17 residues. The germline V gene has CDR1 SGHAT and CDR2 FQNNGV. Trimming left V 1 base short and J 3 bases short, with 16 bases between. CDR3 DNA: TGTGCCAGCAGCTTAGGAGGGGCGGGGGCCAACTACAATGAGCAGTTCTTC. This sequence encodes CASSLGGAGANYNEQFF. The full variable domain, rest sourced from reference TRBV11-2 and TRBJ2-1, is EAGVAQSPRYKIIEKRQSVAFWCNPISGHATLYWYQQILGQGPKLLIQFQNNGVVDDSQLPKDRFSAERLKGVDSTLKIQPAKLEDSAVYLCASSLGGAGANYNEQFFGPGTRLTVL.

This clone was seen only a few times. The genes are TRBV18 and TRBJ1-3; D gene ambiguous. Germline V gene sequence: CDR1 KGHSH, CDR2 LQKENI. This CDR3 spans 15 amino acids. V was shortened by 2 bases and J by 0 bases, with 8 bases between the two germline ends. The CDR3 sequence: CASSPARSSGNTIYF. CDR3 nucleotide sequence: TGTGCCAGCTCACCAGCCAGAAGCTCTGGAAACACCATATATTTT.

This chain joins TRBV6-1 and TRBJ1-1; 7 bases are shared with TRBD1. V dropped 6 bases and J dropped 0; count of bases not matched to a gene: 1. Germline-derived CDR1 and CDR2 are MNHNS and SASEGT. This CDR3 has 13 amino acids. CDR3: CASRGQMNTEAFF. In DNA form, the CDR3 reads TGTGCCAGCAGGGGACAGATGAACACTGAAGCTTTCTTT.

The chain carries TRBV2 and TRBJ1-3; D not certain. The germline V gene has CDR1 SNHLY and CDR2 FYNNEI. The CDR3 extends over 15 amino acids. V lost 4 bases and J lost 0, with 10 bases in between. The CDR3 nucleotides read TGTGCCAGCAGTGCGGCAGGCTTCTCTGGAAACACCATATATTTT. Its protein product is CASSAAGFSGNTIYF.

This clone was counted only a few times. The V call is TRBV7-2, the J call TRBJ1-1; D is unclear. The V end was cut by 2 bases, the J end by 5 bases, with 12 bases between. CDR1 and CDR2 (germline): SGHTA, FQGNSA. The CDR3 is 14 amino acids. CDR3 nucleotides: TGTGCCAGCAGCTTACAGGCAGGCCGGACTGAAGCTTTCTTT. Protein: CASSLQAGRTEAFF.

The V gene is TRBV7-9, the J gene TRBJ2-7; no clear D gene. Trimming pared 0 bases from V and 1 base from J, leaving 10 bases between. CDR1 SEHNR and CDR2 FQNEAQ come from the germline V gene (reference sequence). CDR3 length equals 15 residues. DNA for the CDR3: TGTGCCAGCAGCTTAGCGACGCGGTTTTCCTACGAGCAGTACTTC. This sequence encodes CASSLATRFSYEQYF.

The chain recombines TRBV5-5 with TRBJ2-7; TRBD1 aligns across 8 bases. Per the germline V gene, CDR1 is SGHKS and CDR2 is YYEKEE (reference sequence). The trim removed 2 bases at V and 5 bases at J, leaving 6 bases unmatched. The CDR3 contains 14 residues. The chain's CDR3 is CASSFRTGKDEQYF. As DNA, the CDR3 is TGTGCCAGCAGCTTCCGGACAGGGAAGGACGAGCAGTACTTC.

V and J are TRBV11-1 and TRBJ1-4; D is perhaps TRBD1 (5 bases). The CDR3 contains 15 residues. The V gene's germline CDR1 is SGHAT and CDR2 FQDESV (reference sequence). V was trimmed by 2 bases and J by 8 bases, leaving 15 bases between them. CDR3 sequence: CASSLSGMKGEKLFF. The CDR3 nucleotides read TGTGCCAGCAGCTTATCGGGCATGAAGGGGGAAAAACTGTTTTTT.

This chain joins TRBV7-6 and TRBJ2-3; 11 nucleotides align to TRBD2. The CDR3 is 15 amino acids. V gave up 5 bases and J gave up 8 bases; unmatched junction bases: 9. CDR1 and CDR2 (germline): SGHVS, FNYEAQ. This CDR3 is CASSPLAGGGGTQYF. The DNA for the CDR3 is TGTGCCAGCAGCCCCCTAGCGGGGGGAGGAGGTACGCAGTATTTT.

The CDR3 sequence: CASSLSSSDANEQFF. CDR3 DNA: TGCGCCAGCAGCTTGTCTTCTAGCGACGCCAATGAGCAGTTCTTC. The chain couples TRBV5-1 to TRBJ2-1; tentative D call: TRBD2 (6 bases). Trimming took 1 base from V and 6 from J, leaving 14 bases between them. The CDR3 spans 15 residues. Germline V gene sequence: CDR1 SGHRS, CDR2 YFSETQ.

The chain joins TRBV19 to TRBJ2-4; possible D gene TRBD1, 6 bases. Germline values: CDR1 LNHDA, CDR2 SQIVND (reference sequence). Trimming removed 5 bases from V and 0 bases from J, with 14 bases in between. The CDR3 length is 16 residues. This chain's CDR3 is CASSPGGTLAKNIQYF. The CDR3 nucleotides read TGTGCCAGTAGTCCGGGTGGGACACTAGCCAAAAACATTCAGTACTTC.

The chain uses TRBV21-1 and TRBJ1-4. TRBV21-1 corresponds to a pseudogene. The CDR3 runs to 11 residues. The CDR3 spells CASSKLEELFF. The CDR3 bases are TGTGCCAGCAGCAAATTGGAGGAACTGTTTTTT.

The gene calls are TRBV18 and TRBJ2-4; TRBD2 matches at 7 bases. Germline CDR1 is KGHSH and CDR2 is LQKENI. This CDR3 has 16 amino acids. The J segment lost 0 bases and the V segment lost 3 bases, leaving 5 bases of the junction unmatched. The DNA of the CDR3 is TGTGCCAGCTCACCTGCTAGCGGCCTAGCCAAAAACATTCAGTACTTC. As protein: CASSPASGLAKNIQYF.

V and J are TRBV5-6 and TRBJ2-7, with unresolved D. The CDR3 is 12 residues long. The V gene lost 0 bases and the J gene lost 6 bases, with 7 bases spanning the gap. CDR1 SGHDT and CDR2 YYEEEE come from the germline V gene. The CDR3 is CASSLVASEQYF. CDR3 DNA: TGTGCCAGCAGCTTGGTAGCTTCCGAGCAGTACTTC.

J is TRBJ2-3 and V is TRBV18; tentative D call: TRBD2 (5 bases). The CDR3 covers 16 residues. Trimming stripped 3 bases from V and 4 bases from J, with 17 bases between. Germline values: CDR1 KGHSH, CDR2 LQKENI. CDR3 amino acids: CASSPPSLRRADTQYF. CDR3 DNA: TGTGCCAGCTCACCCCCCTCACTAAGGCGGGCAGATACGCAGTATTTT. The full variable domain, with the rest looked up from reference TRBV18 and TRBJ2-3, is NAGVMQNPRHLVRRRGQEARLRCSPMKGHSHVYWYRQLPEEGLKFMVYLQKENIIDESGMPKERFSAEFPKEGPSILRIQQVVRGDSAAYFCASSPPSLRRADTQYFGPGTRLTVL.

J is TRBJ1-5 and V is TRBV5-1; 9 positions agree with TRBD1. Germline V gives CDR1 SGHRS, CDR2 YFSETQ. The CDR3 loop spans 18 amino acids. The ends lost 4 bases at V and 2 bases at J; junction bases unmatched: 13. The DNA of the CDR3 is TGCGCCAGCAGCCCCGTCCCGGGACAGGGATGGGGCAATCAGCCCCAGCATTTT. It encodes CASSPVPGQGWGNQPQHF.

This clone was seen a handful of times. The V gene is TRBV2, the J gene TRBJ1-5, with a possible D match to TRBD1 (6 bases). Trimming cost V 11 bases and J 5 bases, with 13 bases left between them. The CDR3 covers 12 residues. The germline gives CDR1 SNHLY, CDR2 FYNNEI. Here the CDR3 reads CAHGEGDQPQHF. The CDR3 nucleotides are TGTGCCCACGGGGAGGGGGATCAGCCCCAGCATTTT.

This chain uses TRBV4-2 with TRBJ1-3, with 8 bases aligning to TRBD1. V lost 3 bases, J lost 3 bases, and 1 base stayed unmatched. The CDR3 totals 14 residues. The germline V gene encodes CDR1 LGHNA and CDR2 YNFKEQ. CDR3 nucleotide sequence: TGTGCCAGCAGCCATACAGGGGGTGGAAACACCATATATTTT. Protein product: CASSHTGGGNTIYF.

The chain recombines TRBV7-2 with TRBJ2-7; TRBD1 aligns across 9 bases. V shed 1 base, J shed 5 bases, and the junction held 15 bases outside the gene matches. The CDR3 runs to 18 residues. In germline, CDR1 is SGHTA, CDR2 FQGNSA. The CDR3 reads CASSLGRYRGRLGNEQYF. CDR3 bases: TGTGCCAGCAGCTTAGGCCGCTACAGGGGGCGCTTGGGCAACGAGCAGTACTTC.

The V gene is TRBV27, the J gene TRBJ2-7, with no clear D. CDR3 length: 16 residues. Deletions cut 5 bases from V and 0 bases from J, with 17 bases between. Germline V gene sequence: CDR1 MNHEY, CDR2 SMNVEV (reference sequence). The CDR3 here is CASSGQEAKSSYEQYF. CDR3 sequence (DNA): TGTGCCAGCAGTGGTCAAGAGGCAAAGAGCTCCTACGAGCAGTACTTC.

This CDR3 is CASSLQGKETQYF. The CDR3 coding sequence is TGTGCCAGCAGCTTACAGGGGAAAGAGACCCAGTACTTC. The V gene is TRBV5-6, the J gene TRBJ2-5; TRBD1 matches 7 bases. The J segment lost 3 bases and the V segment lost 2 bases, leaving 1 base of the junction unmatched. Per germline, CDR1 SGHDT and CDR2 YYEEEE. The CDR3 loop spans 13 amino acids. Full variable domain (outside the CDR3, taken from reference TRBV5-6 and TRBJ2-5): DAGVTQSPTHLIKTRGQQVTLRCSPKSGHDTVSWYQQALGQGPQFIFQYYEEEERQRGNFPDRFSGHQFPNYSSELNVNALLLGDSALYLCASSLQGKETQYFGPGTRLLVL.

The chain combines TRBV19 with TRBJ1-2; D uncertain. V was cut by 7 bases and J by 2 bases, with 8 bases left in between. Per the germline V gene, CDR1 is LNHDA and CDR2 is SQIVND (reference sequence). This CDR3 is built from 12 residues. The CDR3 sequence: CASIDKNYGYTF. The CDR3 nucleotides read TGTGCCAGTATCGACAAAAACTATGGCTACACCTTC.

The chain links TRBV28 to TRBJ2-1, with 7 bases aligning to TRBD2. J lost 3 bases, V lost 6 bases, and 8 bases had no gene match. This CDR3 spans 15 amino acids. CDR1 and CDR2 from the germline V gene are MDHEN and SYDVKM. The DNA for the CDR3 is TGTGCCAGCAGGCTAACTGGCGGGGGCTACAATGAGCAGTTCTTC. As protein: CASRLTGGGYNEQFF. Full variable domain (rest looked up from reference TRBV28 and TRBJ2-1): DVKVTQSSRYLVKRTGEKVFLECVQDMDHENMFWYRQDPGLGLRLIYFSYDVKMKEKGDIPEGYSVSREKKERFSLILESASTNQTSMYLCASRLTGGGYNEQFFGPGTRLTVL.

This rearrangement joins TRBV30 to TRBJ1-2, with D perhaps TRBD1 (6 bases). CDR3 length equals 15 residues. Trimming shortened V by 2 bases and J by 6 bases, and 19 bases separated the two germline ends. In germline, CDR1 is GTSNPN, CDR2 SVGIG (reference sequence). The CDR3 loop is CAWSRWGLVSNGYTF. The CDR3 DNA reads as TGTGCCTGGAGTAGGTGGGGGCTCGTGTCAAATGGCTACACCTTC.

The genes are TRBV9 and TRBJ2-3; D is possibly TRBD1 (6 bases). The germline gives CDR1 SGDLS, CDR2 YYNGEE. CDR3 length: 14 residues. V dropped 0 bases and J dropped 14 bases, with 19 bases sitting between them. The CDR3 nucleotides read TGTGCCAGCAGCGTAGGGCCAGGGGAAACGAGTCTGTATTTT. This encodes CASSVGPGETSLYF. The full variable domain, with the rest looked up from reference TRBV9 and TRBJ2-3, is DSGVTQTPKHLITATGQRVTLRCSPRSGDLSVYWYQQSLDQGLQFLIQYYNGEERAKGNILERFSAQQFPDLHSELNLSSLELGDSALYFCASSVGPGETSLYFGPGTRLTVL.

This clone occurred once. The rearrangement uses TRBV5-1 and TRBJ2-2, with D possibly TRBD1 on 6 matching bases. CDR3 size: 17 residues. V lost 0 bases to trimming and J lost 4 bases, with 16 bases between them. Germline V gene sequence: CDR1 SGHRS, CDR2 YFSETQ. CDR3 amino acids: CASSLARGEGGTGELFF. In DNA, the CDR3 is TGCGCCAGCAGCTTGGCCAGAGGGGAAGGGGGCACCGGGGAGCTGTTTTTT.

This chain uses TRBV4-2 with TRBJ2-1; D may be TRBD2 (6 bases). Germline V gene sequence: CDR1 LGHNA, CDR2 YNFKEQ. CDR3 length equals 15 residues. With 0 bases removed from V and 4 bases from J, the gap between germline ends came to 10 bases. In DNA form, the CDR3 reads TGTGCCAGCAGCCAAGACCGCGGGGCTTACAATGAGCAGTTCTTC. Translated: CASSQDRGAYNEQFF.